This TCR beta chain was obtained from a study of T cell responses to AZD1222 COVID-19 vaccine. Study outcomes and limitations: Seropositivity was recorded at baseline in only 6 or 7 AZD1222 recipients. Repertoires were collected only later (after the peak T cell response had occurred).

Measured with immunoSEQ multiplex PCR; TCRdb has only the in-frame clones, and not every one. The sample records 100,000 to 150,000 clones, nearly 95% being singletons. The CDR3 extends over 14 amino acids. Trimming shortened V by 0 bases and J by 5 bases, and 9 bases separated the two germline ends. From germline, CDR1 is SGHNT and CDR2 YYREEE (reference sequence). Concerning this clone itself: As yet, its antigen is unknown.

This TCR derives from an adult in good health. The sample was peripheral blood, taken on day 0 of AZD1222 vaccination. The chain has TRBV5-4 and TRBJ1-3, with a weak D call TRBD1 (5 bases). CDR3 in DNA: TGTGCCAGCAGCTTGGCCAGGGATCGAAACACCATATATTTT. Encoded protein: CASSLARDRNTIYF.